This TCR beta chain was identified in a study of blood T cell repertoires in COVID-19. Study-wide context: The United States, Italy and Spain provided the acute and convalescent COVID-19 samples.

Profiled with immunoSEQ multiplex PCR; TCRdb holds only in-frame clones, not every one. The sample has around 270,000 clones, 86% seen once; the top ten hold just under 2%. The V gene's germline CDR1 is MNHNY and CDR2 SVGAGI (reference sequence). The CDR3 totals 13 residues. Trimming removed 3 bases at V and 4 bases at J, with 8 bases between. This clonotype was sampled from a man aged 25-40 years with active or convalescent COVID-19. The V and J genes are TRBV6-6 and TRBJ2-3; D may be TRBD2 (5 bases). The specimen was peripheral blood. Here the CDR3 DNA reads TGTGCCAGCAGTTATGAGGGTGCAGATACGCAGTATTTT. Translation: CASSYEGADTQYF.